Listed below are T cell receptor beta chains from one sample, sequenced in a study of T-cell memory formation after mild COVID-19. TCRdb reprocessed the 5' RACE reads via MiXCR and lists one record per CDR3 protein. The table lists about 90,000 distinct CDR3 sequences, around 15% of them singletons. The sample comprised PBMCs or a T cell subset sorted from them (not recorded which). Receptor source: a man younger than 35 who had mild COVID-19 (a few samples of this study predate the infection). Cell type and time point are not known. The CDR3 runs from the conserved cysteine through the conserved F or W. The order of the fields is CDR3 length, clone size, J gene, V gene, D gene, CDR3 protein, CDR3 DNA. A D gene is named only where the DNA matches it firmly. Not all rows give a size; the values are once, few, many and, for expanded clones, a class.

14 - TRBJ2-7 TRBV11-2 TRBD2 CARRSGTSRHEQYF TGTGCCAGGAGGTCCGGGACTAGCCGCCACGAGCAGTACTTC
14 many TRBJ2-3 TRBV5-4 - CASSFGPGMNTQYF TGTGCCAGCAGCTTCGGCCCAGGCATGAATACGCAGTATTTT
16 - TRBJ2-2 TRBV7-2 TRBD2 CASSFLAGGSDGELFF TGTGCCAGCAGCTTCCTAGCGGGGGGCTCGGACGGGGAGCTGTTTTTT
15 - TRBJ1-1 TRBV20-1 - CSARRIGAPNTEAFF TGCAGTGCTAGAAGAATAGGGGCCCCGAACACTGAAGCTTTCTTT
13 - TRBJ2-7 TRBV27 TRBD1 CASSPNRGHEQYF TGTGCCAGCAGCCCAAACAGGGGCCACGAGCAGTACTTC
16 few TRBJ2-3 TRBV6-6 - CASSYSMRDDPDTQYF TGTGCCAGCAGTTACTCGATGAGGGACGACCCAGATACGCAGTATTTT
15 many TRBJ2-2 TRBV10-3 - CAISESTTDTGELFF TGTGCCATCAGTGAGTCTACGACAGACACCGGGGAGCTGTTTTTT
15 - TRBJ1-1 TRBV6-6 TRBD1 CASSSTGGLSTEAFF TGTGCCAGCAGTTCGACAGGGGGCCTTAGCACTGAAGCTTTCTTT
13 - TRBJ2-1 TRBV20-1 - CSARDGLDNEQFF TGCAGTGCTAGAGATGGACTCGACAATGAGCAGTTCTTC
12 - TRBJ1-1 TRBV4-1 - CASSPAGVEAFF TGCGCCAGCAGCCCCGCAGGCGTTGAAGCTTTCTTT
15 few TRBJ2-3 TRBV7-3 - CASSLEGAHTDTQYF TGTGCCAGCAGCTTAGAGGGAGCCCACACAGATACGCAGTATTTT
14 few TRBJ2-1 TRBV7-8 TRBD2 CASSPHPGGGEQFF TGTGCCAGCAGCCCACATCCGGGGGGGGGTGAGCAGTTCTTC
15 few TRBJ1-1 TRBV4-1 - CASSHTQGTPTEAFF TGCGCCAGCAGCCACACACAGGGTACCCCCACTGAAGCTTTCTTT
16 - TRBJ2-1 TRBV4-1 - CASSQEQGTPYNEQFF TGCGCCAGCAGCCAGGAACAGGGGACTCCTTACAATGAGCAGTTCTTC